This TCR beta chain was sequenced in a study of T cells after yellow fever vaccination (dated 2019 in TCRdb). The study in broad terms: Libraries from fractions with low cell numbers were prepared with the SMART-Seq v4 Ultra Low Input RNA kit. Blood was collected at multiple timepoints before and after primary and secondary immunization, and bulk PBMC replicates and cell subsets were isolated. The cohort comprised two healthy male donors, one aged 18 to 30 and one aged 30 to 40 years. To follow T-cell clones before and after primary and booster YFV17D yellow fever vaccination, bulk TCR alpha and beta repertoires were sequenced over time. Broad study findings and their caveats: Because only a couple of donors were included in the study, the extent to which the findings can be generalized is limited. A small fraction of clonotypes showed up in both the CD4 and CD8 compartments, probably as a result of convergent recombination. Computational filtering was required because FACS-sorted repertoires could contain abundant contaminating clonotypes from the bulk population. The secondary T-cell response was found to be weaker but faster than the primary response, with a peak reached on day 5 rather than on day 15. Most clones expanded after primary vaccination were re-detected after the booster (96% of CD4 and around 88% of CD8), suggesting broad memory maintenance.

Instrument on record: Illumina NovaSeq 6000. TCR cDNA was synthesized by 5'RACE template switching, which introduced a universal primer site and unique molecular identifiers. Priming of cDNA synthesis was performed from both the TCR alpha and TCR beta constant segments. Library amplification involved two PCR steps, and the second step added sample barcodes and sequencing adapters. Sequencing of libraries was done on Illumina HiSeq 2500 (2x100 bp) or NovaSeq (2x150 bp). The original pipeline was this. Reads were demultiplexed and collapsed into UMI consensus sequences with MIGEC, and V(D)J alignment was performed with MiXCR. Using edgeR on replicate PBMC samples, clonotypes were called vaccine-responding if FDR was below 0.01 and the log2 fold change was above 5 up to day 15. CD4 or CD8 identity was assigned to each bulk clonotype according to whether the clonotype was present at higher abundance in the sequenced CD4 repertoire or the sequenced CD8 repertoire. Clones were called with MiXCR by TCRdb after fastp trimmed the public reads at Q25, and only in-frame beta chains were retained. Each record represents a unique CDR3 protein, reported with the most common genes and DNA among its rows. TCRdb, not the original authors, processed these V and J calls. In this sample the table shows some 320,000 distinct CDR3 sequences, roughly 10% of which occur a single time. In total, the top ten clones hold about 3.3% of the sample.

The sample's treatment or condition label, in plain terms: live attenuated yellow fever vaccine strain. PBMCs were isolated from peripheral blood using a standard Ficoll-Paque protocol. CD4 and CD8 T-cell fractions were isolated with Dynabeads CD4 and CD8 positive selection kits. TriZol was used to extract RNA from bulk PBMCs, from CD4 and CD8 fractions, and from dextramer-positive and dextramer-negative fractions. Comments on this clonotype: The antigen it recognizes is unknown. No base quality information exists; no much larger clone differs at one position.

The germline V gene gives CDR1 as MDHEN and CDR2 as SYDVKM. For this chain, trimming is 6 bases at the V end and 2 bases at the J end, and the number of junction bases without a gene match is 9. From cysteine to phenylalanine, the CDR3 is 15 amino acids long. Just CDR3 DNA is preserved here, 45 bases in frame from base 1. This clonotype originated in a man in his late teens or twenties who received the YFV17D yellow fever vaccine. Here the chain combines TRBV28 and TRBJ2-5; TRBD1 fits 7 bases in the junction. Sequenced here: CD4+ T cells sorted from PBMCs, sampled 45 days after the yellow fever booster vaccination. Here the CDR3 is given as CASSVGGSRQETQYF. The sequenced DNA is TGTGCCAGCAGCGTAGGGGGCTCCAGACAAGAGACCCAGTACTTC.